This T cell receptor (beta chain) originates from a study of monozygotic twins with inflammatory bowel disease (dated by TCRdb to the late 2010s). For the study in its entirety: The complete study included around 30 monozygotic twin pairs: 19 IBD-discordant Danish pairs and nine German pairs, of which four were IBD-concordant and five were IBD-discordant. Within discordant pairs, disease-associated traits were sought mainly by comparing IBD patients with their genetically identical healthy co-twins. Each individual had, on average, about 151 000 unique TCRalpha sequences and 181 000 unique TCRbeta sequences available for analysis. The full study reports these points: Background noise and inter-individual variability may have been introduced into the repertoires by the differing immunosuppressive treatments among patients. Different T cell subtypes could not be distinguished in the analysis. No single strong signal or clonotype linked to IBD turned up in the results, so the idea that one exists was not supported. IBD patients shared fewer clonotypes with other individuals than healthy twins did, most markedly in patients showing signs of disease activity. No difference in repertoire similarity was observed between concordant and discordant twins, possibly owing to limited statistical power. IBD patients had lower TCRbeta repertoire diversity, measured by the inverse Simpson index, than their healthy co-twins.

From a lookup of the germline V gene, CDR1 and CDR2 are SQVTM and ANQGSEA. The CDR3 sequence holds 14 residues, the cysteine and phenylalanine included. Only the protein sequence is given. From each donor, an approximately 2.5 ml peripheral blood sample was collected into PAXgene tubes and stored at -80 degrees C. Without T cell sorting, total RNA was isolated from whole blood using the PAXgene blood miRNA kit on an automated QIAcube. Peripheral blood from monozygotic twin pairs concordant or discordant for inflammatory bowel disease was subjected to deep TCRalpha and TCRbeta repertoire profiling with unique molecular barcoding. Smoking habits were recorded for all twin pairs, with individuals classified as current, former or never smokers. Receptors were amplified or captured by 5' RACE. Each TCR library was prepared from 3,000 to 4,000 ng of total RNA. For each sample, cDNA synthesis was carried out in eight separate reactions using SMARTScribe reverse transcriptase. During cDNA synthesis, template switching was used to introduce unique molecular identifiers that contained a 6-nucleotide sample barcode. TCRalpha and TCRbeta cDNA was amplified by two nested PCRs of 16 and 9 cycles, with bead purification after each PCR. Before amplification, cDNA was treated with uracil DNA-glycosylase and purified using the QIAquick PCR purification kit. The second PCR added Illumina TruSeq-compatible adapters along with sample-specific barcodes. Library quality and concentration were checked on TapeStation and Qubit, and libraries were pooled at around 4.7 ng each. The pooled libraries were sequenced with 2 x 100 bp reads and custom sequencing primers on an Illumina HiSeq2500 single-index Rapid Run. The authors processed their data as follows. PCR and sequencing errors were corrected by UMI-based consensus assembly using MiGEC version 1.2.6. MiXCR version 2.1.1 was used to carry out V(D)J alignment, clonotype assembly and CDR3 extraction. To normalise gene usage, clonotype sharing and MAIT/NKT TCR abundance, the analysis used the top 1000, 10 000 and 20 000 clonotypes per sample. Diversity was computed as the inverse Simpson index with the vegan R package after downsampling to 27 000 UMIs. Statistical testing used paired Mann-Whitney U tests on the discordant twin pairs and applied Benjamini-Hochberg correction for multiple testing. TCRdb reanalyzed the reads, keeping one entry per CDR3 protein sequence and omitting DNA. It is TCRdb's table, rather than the study itself, that gives the V and J calls and clone size. The data table for this sample lists about 160,000 distinct CDR3 sequences. The ten largest account for roughly 3% of the sample.

Details on this clonotype: No cognate antigen has been identified for it.

The chain is assembled from TRBV29-1 and TRBJ2-2; without DNA, the TCRdb call of TRBD1 cannot be checked. Sequenced: blood. The receptor was isolated from a human donor with ulcerative colitis or Crohn's disease, or a healthy co-twin of an affected twin (not recorded which). CDR3 sequence: CSTYLQGNTGELFF.